This entry concerns a single T cell receptor beta chain. Its matching antigen is unknown. This entry is derived from a study of T-cell memory formation after mild COVID-19. Overall study: The two donors had largely donor-specific TCR clusters. Study observations and caveats: Specificity for SARS-CoV-2 was not confirmed among the second-wave clones peaking on day 37. Clones contracting over day 15 to 85 were CD4/CD8 balanced, with later expanders leaning CD4+.

Germline CDR1 reads LNHNV; CDR2 reads YYDKDF (reference sequence). The CDR3 sequence is 17 residues long. The V end lost 0 bases, the J end lost 1 base, and 14 bases lay between the germline ends. With constant-segment primers, 5'RACE yielded cDNA libraries of TCR alpha and TCR beta that carried sample barcodes and UMIs. TCRdb called the 5' RACE reads again in MiXCR, with one record for every CDR3 protein. The sample has a few hundred thousand distinct CDR3 sequences, about 15% seen once; the top ten hold 20% to 25%. The sequence was obtained from a man younger than 35 who had mild COVID-19 (a few samples of this study predate the infection). Cell type and time point are not known. Input material: PBMCs or a T cell subset sorted from them (not recorded which). The chain has TRBV15 and TRBJ2-3; a possible D gene is TRBD2 (6 bases). This chain's CDR3 is CATSRDTNGGGTDTQYF. In DNA, the CDR3 is TGTGCCACCAGCAGAGATACAAACGGGGGAGGCACAGATACGCAGTATTTT.